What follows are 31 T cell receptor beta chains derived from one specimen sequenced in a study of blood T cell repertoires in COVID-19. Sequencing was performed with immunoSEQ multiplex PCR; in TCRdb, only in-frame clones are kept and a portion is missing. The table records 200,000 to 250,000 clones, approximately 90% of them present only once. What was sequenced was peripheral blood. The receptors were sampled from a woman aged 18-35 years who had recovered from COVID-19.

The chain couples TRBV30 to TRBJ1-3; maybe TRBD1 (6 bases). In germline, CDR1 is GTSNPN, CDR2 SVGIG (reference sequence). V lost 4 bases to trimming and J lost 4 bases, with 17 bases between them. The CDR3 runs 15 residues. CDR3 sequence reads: CAWTSWGGAGNTIYF. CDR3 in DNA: TGTGCCTGGACTTCCTGGGGGGGGGCGGGAAACACCATATATTTT.

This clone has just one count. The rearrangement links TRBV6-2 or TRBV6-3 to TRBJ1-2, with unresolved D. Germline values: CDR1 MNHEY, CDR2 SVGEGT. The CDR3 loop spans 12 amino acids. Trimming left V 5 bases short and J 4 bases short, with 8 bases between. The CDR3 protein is CASSPHFYGYTF. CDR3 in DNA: TGTGCCAGCAGTCCGCACTTCTATGGCTACACCTTC.

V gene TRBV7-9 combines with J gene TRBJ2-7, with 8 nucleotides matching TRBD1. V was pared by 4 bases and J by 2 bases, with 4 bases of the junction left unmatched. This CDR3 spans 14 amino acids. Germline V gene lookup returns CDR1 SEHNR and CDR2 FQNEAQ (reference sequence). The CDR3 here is CASSYDRGTYEQYF. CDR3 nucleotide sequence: TGTGCCAGCAGCTACGACAGGGGCACCTACGAGCAGTACTTC.

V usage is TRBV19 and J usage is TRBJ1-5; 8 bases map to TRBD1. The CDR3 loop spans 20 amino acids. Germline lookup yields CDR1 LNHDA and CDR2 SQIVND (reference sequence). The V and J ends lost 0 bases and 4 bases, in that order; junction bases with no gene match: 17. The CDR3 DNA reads TGTGCCAGTAGTATAGATCTGGGGACAGGTCTTTATGGAGGGAATCAGCCCCAGCATTTT. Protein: CASSIDLGTGLYGGNQPQHF.

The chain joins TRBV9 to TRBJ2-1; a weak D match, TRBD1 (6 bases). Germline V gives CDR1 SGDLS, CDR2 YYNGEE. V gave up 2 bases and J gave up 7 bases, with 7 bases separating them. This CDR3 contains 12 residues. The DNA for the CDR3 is TGTGCCAGCAGCGTCGACAGGAATGAGCAGTTCTTC. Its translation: CASSVDRNEQFF.

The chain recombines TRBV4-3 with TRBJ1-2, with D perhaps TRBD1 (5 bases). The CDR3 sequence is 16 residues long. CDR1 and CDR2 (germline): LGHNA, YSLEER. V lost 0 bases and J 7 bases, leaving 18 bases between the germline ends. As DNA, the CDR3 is TGCGCCAGCAGCCAAGATCGTTGGGGCTGGCGAGGTGGCTACACCTTC. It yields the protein CASSQDRWGWRGGYTF.

The CDR3 DNA sequence: TGTGCCAGTAGTATATTGGGCCCCCAAGAGACCCAGTACTTC. Its protein product is CASSILGPQETQYF. The rearrangement uses TRBV19 and TRBJ2-5, with D unresolved. V was cut by 2 bases and J by 1 base, with 8 bases left in between. CDR3 size: 14 residues. From germline, CDR1 is LNHDA and CDR2 SQIVND (reference sequence). Based on the CDR3 plus reference TRBV19 and TRBJ2-5, the full variable domain is DGGITQSPKYLFRKEGQNVTLSCEQNLNHDAMYWYRQDPGQGLRLIYYSQIVNDFQKGDIAEGYSVSREKKESFPLTVTSAQKNPTAFYLCASSILGPQETQYFGPGTRLLVL.

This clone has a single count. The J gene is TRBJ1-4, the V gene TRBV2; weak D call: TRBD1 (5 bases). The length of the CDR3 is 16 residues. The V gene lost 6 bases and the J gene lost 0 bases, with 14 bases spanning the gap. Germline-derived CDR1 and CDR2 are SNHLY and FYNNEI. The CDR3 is CASRGSTDPTNEKLFF. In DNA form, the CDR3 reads TGTGCCAGCAGGGGCTCGACAGACCCAACTAATGAAAAACTGTTTTTT.

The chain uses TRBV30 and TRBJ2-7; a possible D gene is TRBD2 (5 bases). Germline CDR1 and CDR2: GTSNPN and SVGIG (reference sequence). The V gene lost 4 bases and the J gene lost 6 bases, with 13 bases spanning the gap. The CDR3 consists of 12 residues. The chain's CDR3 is CAWNGLAGEQYF. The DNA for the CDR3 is TGTGCCTGGAACGGGCTAGCAGGCGAGCAGTACTTC.

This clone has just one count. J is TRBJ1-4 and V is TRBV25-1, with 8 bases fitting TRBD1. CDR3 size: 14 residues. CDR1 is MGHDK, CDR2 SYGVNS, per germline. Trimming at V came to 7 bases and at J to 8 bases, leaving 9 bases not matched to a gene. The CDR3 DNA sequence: TGTGCCAGCAAGGAGCAGGGGGCTAGCGAAAAACTGTTTTTT. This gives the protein CASKEQGASEKLFF. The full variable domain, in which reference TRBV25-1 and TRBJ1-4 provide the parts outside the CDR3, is EADIYQTPRYLVIGTGKKITLECSQTMGHDKMYWYQQDPGMELHLIHYSYGVNSTEKGDLSSESTVSRIRTEHFPLTLESARPSHTSQYLCASKEQGASEKLFFGSGTQLSVL.

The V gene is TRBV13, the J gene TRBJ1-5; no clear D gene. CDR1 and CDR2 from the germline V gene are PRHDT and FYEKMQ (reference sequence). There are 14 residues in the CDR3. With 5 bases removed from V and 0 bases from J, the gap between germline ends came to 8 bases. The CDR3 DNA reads TGTGCCAGCAGCCCCGGGGTTAGCAATCAGCCCCAGCATTTT. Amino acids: CASSPGVSNQPQHF.

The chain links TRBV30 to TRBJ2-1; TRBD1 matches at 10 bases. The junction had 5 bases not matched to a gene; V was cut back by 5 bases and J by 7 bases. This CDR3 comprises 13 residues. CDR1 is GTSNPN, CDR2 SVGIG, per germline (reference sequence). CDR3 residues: CAWGEDRGNEQFF. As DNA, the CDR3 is TGTGCCTGGGGGGAGGACAGGGGGAATGAGCAGTTCTTC.

The CDR3 protein is CASSYSPSGGIHEQYF. The CDR3 DNA follows: TGTGCCAGCAGTTACTCCCCTAGCGGGGGTATTCACGAGCAGTACTTC. The rearrangement links TRBV6-5 to TRBJ2-7; TRBD2 matches 10 bases. The V and J ends lost 0 bases and 5 bases, in that order; junction bases with no gene match: 7. The CDR3 sequence is 16 residues long. Looked up from germline, CDR1 is MNHEY and CDR2 is SVGAGI.

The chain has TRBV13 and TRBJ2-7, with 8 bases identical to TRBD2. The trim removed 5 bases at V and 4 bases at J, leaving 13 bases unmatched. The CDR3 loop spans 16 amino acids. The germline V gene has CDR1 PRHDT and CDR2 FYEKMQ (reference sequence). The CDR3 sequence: CASSVAAGGLLYEQYF. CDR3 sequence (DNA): TGTGCCAGCAGCGTAGCGGCGGGAGGCTTACTTTACGAGCAGTACTTC.

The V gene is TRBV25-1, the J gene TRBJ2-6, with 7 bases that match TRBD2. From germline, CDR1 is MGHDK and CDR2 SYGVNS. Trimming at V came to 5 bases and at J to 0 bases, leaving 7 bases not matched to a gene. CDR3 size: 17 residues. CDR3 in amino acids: CASSLKAGVSGANVLTF. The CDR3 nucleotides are TGTGCCAGCAGTTTGAAGGCGGGAGTCTCTGGGGCCAACGTCCTGACTTTC. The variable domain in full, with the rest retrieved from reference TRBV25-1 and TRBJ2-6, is EADIYQTPRYLVIGTGKKITLECSQTMGHDKMYWYQQDPGMELHLIHYSYGVNSTEKGDLSSESTVSRIRTEHFPLTLESARPSHTSQYLCASSLKAGVSGANVLTFGAGSRLTVL.

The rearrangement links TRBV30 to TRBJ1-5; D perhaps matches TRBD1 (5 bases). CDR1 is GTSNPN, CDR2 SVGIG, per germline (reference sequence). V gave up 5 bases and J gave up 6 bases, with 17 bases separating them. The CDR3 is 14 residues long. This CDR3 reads CAWGEGTLSQPQHF. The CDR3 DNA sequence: TGTGCCTGGGGGGAGGGGACTTTAAGTCAGCCCCAGCATTTT. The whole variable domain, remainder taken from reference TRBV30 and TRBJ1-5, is SQTIHQWPATLVQPVGSPLSLECTVEGTSNPNLYWYRQAAGRGLQLLFYSVGIGQISSEVPQNLSASRPQDRQFILSSKKLLLSDSGFYLCAWGEGTLSQPQHFGDGTRLSIL.

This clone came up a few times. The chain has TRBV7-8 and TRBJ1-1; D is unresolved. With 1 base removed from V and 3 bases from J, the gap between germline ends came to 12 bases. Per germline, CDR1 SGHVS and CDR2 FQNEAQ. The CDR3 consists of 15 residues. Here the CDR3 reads CASSLGYGGHTEAFF. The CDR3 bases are TGTGCCAGCAGCTTAGGTTACGGTGGGCACACTGAAGCTTTCTTT.

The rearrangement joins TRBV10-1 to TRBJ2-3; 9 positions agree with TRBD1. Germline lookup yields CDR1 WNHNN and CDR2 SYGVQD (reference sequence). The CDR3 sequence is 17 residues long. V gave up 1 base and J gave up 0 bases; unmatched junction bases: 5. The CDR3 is CASSEFGQGKSTDTQYF. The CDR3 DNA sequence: TGCGCCAGCAGTGAGTTTGGACAGGGGAAGAGCACAGATACGCAGTATTTT.

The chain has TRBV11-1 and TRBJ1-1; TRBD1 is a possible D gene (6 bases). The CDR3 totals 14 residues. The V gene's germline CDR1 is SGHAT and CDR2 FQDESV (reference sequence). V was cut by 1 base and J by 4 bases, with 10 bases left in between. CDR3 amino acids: CASSLEQGSTEAFF. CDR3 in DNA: TGTGCCAGCAGCTTAGAACAGGGCAGCACTGAAGCTTTCTTT.

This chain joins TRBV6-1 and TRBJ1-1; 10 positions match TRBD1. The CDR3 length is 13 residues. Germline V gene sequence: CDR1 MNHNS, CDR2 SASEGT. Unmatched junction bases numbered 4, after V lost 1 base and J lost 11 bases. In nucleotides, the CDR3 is TGTGCCAGCAGTGAAGTCGGGACAGGGGTCGCTTTCTTT. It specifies CASSEVGTGVAFF.

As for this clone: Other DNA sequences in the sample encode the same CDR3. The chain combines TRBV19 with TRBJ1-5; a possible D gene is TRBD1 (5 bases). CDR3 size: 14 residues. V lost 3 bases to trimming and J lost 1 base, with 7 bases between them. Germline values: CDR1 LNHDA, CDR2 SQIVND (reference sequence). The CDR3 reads CASSIGGSNQPQHF. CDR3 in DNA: TGTGCCAGTAGTATCGGGGGGAGCAATCAGCCCCAGCATTTT.

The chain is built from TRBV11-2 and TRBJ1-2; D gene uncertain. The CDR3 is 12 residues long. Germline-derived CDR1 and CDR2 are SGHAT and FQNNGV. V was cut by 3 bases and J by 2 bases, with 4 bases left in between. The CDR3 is CASSFPNYGYTF. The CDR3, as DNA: TGTGCCAGCAGCTTTCCGAACTATGGCTACACCTTC.

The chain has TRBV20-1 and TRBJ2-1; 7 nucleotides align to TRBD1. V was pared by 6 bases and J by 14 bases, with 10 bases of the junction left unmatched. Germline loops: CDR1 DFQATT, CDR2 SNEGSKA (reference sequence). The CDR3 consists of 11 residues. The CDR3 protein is CSAPLFGQEFF. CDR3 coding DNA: TGCAGTGCCCCCTTGTTTGGACAGGAGTTCTTC.

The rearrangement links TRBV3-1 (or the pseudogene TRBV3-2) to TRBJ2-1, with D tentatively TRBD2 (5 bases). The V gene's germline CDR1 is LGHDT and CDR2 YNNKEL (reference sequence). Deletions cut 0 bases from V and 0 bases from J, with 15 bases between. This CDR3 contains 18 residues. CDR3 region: CASSQEIPSGFSYNEQFF. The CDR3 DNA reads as TGTGCCAGCAGCCAAGAGATTCCGAGCGGTTTCTCCTACAATGAGCAGTTCTTC.

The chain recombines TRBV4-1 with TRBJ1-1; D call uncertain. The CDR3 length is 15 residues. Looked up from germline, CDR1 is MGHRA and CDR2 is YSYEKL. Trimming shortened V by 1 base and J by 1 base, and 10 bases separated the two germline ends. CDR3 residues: CASSQVSGGNTEAFF. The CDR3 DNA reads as TGCGCCAGCAGCCAAGTCTCCGGCGGGAACACTGAAGCTTTCTTT.

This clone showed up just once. CDR3 protein: CASSLDWEGQYEQYF. The CDR3 nucleotides are TGCGCCAGCAGCTTGGACTGGGAGGGCCAGTACGAGCAGTACTTC. The V call is TRBV5-1, the J call TRBJ2-7; TRBD2 agrees at 7 bases. The germline V gene has CDR1 SGHRS and CDR2 YFSETQ. V lost 0 bases, J lost 4 bases, and 7 bases stayed unmatched. CDR3 length equals 15 residues.

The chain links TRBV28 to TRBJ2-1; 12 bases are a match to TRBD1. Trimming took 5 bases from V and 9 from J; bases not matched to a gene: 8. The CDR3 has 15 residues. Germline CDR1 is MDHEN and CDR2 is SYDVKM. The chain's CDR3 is CASSVTGQGASEQFF. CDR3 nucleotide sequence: TGTGCCAGCAGTGTAACGGGACAGGGGGCTTCTGAGCAGTTCTTC.

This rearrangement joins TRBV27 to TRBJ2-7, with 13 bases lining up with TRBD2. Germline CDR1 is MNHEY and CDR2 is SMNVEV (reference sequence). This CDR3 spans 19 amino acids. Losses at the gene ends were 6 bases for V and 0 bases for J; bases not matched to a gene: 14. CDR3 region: CASSPGPSTSGRASYEQYF. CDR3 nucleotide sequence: TGTGCCAGCAGCCCTGGCCCCTCCACTAGCGGGAGGGCCTCCTACGAGCAGTACTTC.

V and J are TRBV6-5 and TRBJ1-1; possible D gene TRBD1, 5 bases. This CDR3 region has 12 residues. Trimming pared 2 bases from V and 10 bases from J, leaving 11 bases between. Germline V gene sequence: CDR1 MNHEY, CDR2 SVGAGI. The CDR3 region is CASSYGRGSAFF. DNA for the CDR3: TGTGCCAGCAGTTACGGTCGGGGGTCAGCTTTCTTT.

The CDR3 is CAWSVASNQPQHF. CDR3 in DNA: TGTGCCTGGAGTGTAGCCAGCAATCAGCCCCAGCATTTT. The chain joins TRBV30 to TRBJ1-5; no definite D call. CDR1 and CDR2 from the germline V gene are GTSNPN and SVGIG (reference sequence). The CDR3 contains 13 residues. Trimming left V 0 bases short and J 1 base short, with 4 bases between. The variable domain in full, with the rest retrieved from reference TRBV30 and TRBJ1-5, is SQTIHQWPATLVQPVGSPLSLECTVEGTSNPNLYWYRQAAGRGLQLLFYSVGIGQISSEVPQNLSASRPQDRQFILSSKKLLLSDSGFYLCAWSVASNQPQHFGDGTRLSIL.

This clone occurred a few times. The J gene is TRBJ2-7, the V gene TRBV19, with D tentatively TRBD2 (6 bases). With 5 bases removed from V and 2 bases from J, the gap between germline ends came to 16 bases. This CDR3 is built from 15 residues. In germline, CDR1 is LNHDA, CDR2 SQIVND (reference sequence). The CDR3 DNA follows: TGTGCCAGTAGTTCCCCGGGACTTTCCACCTACGAGCAGTACTTC. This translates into CASSSPGLSTYEQYF.